This T cell receptor beta chain derives from a study of T cells in Graves' hyperthyroidism and ophthalmopathy. Amplification of TCR beta CDR3 regions used RNA as the template. The HTBI primer set was used in a first-round RT-PCR of the TCR CDR3. TCRdb independently ran MiXCR on the multiplex PCR reads; one entry per CDR3 protein. The table lists 250,000 to 300,000 distinct CDR3 sequences, approximately 15% of them singletons. The sample holds many counts of this clonotype. The CDR3 is 13 residues long. Deletions cut 6 bases from V and 3 bases from J, with 15 bases between. The germline V gene encodes CDR1 SQVTM and CDR2 ANQGSEA.

The chain employs TRBV29-1 and TRBJ2-7; possible D gene TRBD1, 6 bases. The sequence derives from a woman aged 40-49 years with Graves' hyperthyroidism. The sequenced material came from blood. The CDR3 DNA reads TGCAGCGTCCTTTCAGGGGCCGGCTACGAGCAGTACTTC. It yields the protein CSVLSGAGYEQYF.